One and the same sample provided the 20 T cell receptor beta chains below, sequenced in a study of blood T cell repertoires in COVID-19. TCRdb's table, derived via immunoSEQ multiplex PCR, lists solely in-frame clones and lacks some. The sample contains about 130,000 clones, roughly 91% of which appear only once. The sequenced sample consisted of peripheral blood. The receptors come from a man between 60 and 75 years old with COVID-19, enrolled during active disease.

This chain connects TRBV6-5 to TRBJ1-1; no clear D gene. CDR3 length: 12 amino acids. The V end was cut by 11 bases, the J end by 5 bases, with 15 bases between. Germline-derived CDR1 and CDR2 are MNHEY and SVGAGI. The CDR3 sequence is CAVQVGETEAFF. In DNA form, the CDR3 reads TGTGCCGTCCAAGTCGGGGAAACTGAAGCTTTCTTT.

This clone was seen a single time. The chain has TRBV29-1 and TRBJ2-7; weak D call: TRBD2 (5 bases). Trimming left V 5 bases short and J 3 bases short, with 17 bases between. Germline CDR1 is SQVTM and CDR2 is ANQGSEA. The CDR3 runs 14 residues. CDR3 nucleotide sequence: TGCAGCGTTAGCGACTCGGGCGGGTTCTACGAGCAGTACTTC. As protein: CSVSDSGGFYEQYF.

The J gene is TRBJ1-5, the V gene TRBV5-5; tentatively, D is TRBD1 (5 bases). Trimming took 0 bases from V and 9 from J, leaving 16 bases between them. This CDR3 region has 15 residues. The germline V gene encodes CDR1 SGHKS and CDR2 YYEKEE (reference sequence). The CDR3, as DNA: TGTGCCAGCAGCTTGGCCGACAGCTCCGGCGTGCCCCAGCATTTT. Translated, it gives CASSLADSSGVPQHF.

The CDR3 reads CASSLAALAVYNEQFF. The CDR3 bases are TGCGCCAGCAGCTTGGCCGCACTAGCGGTTTACAATGAGCAGTTCTTC. The gene calls are TRBV5-1 and TRBJ2-1; 8 nucleotides align to TRBD2. The J segment lost 4 bases and the V segment lost 0 bases, leaving 6 bases of the junction unmatched. Germline V gene lookup returns CDR1 SGHRS and CDR2 YFSETQ. The CDR3 extends over 16 amino acids.

This chain joins TRBV6-1 and TRBJ1-2; D gene ambiguous. Germline V gene lookup returns CDR1 MNHNS and CDR2 SASEGT. V was shortened by 1 base and J by 8 bases, with 14 bases between the two germline ends. The CDR3 sequence is 14 residues long. The CDR3 DNA sequence: TGTGCCAGCAGTGAAGTACCGGGTGTCGGCGGCTACACCTTC. Its protein product is CASSEVPGVGGYTF.

This clone was detected only a few times. V gene TRBV7-9 combines with J gene TRBJ1-4, with TRBD1 matching over 9 bases. V shed 5 bases and J 7 bases; nucleotides not matched to a gene: 5. Germline V lookup: CDR1 SEHNR, CDR2 FQNEAQ (reference sequence). The CDR3 is 14 residues long. This chain's CDR3 is CASSTGQGPEKLFF. As DNA, the CDR3 is TGTGCCAGCAGCACCGGACAGGGGCCTGAAAAACTGTTTTTT.

The gene calls are TRBV5-1 and TRBJ2-3; 11 bases map to TRBD2. This CDR3 comprises 17 residues. V shed 0 bases, J shed 6 bases, and the junction held 9 bases outside the gene matches. Per germline, CDR1 SGHRS and CDR2 YFSETQ. CDR3 in DNA: TGCGCCAGCAGCTTGGGATCCACTAGCGGGGGTTACGATACGCAGTATTTT. Its translation: CASSLGSTSGGYDTQYF. The variable domain in full, with the rest retrieved from reference TRBV5-1 and TRBJ2-3, is KAGVTQTPRYLIKTRGQQVTLSCSPISGHRSVSWYQQTPGQGLQFLFEYFSETQRNKGNFPGRFSGRQFSNSRSEMNVSTLELGDSALYLCASSLGSTSGGYDTQYFGPGTRLTVL.

The chain has TRBV19 and TRBJ1-1; TRBD1 aligns across 7 bases. The CDR3 runs to 15 residues. V shed 4 bases and J 0 bases; nucleotides not matched to a gene: 5. Germline V gene sequence: CDR1 LNHDA, CDR2 SQIVND (reference sequence). The CDR3 nucleotides read TGTGCCAGTAGTAACAGGGGAAACATGAACACTGAAGCTTTCTTT. Translating it yields CASSNRGNMNTEAFF.

This clone was counted a few times. This chain uses TRBV6-5 with TRBJ1-5; 7 nucleotides line up with TRBD1. The CDR3 runs 14 residues. The V gene end was trimmed by 6 bases and the J gene end by 3 bases; junction bases not matched to a gene: 5. CDR1 is MNHEY, CDR2 SVGAGI, per germline. CDR3 protein: CASRTGPNNQPQHF. The DNA of the CDR3 is TGTGCCAGCAGGACAGGGCCAAACAATCAGCCCCAGCATTTT.

The rearrangement joins TRBV12-3 or TRBV12-4 to TRBJ1-2; 9 bases agree with TRBD1. The CDR3 contains 12 residues. V lost 5 bases to trimming and J lost 6 bases; unmatched junction nucleotides: 1. This CDR3 reads CASSRTGDGYTF. CDR3 in DNA: TGTGCCAGCAGTCGGACAGGGGATGGCTACACCTTC.

The rearrangement uses TRBV27 and TRBJ1-2, with D tentatively TRBD1 (6 bases). The length of the CDR3 is 13 residues. Trimming stripped 6 bases from V and 5 bases from J, with 13 bases between. Germline loops: CDR1 MNHEY, CDR2 SMNVEV (reference sequence). This CDR3 reads CASSTGIEYGYTF. CDR3 sequence (DNA): TGTGCCAGCAGCACAGGGATCGAGTATGGCTACACCTTC.

J is TRBJ1-5 and V is TRBV19, with 8 bases matching TRBD1. The CDR3 loop spans 17 amino acids. After removal of 7 bases from V and 2 bases from J, the junction contained 13 bases not matched to a gene. Germline V CDR1 and CDR2: LNHDA, SQIVND (reference sequence). CDR3 coding DNA: TGTGCCAGTACCAAACGACAGGGGAATACTGGCAATCAGCCCCAGCATTTT. Translating gives CASTKRQGNTGNQPQHF.

This clone was counted once. The V call is TRBV24-1, the J call TRBJ2-3; D possibly corresponds to TRBD2 (6 bases). The CDR3 runs 13 residues. Germline CDR1 KGHDR, CDR2 SFDVKD. Deletions cut 9 bases from V and 5 bases from J, with 14 bases between. The CDR3 loop reads CATASGGRDTQYF. The CDR3 nucleotides read TGTGCCACCGCAAGTGGGGGGAGAGATACGCAGTATTTT.

The chain has TRBV5-1 and TRBJ2-5; TRBD2 matches at 10 bases. After removal of 4 bases from V and 0 bases from J, the junction contained 6 bases not matched to a gene. The CDR3 covers 16 residues. Germline CDR1 and CDR2: SGHRS and YFSETQ. The CDR3 loop reads CASSVGLAAYQETQYF. Written as DNA, the CDR3 is TGCGCCAGCAGCGTAGGACTAGCGGCGTACCAAGAGACCCAGTACTTC.

The rearrangement joins TRBV11-1 to TRBJ1-1; tentative D call: TRBD1 (5 bases). CDR1 SGHAT and CDR2 FQDESV come from the germline V gene (reference sequence). The CDR3 covers 14 residues. Trimming shortened V by 7 bases and J by 7 bases, and 19 bases separated the two germline ends. CDR3 amino acids: CASTHPRASDEAFF. The DNA for the CDR3 is TGTGCCAGCACCCACCCCAGGGCCTCGGATGAAGCTTTCTTT.

The chain recombines TRBV2 with TRBJ1-2; 8 bases match TRBD1. CDR3 size: 14 residues. V shed 8 bases, J shed 0 bases, and the junction held 5 bases outside the gene matches. Germline values: CDR1 SNHLY, CDR2 FYNNEI. CDR3: CASGGTGPNYGYTF. The DNA for the CDR3 is TGTGCCAGCGGCGGGACAGGCCCTAACTATGGCTACACCTTC.

CDR3 region: CASSEHGPDSSGANVLTF. CDR3 nucleotide sequence: TGTGCCAGCAGTGAACATGGGCCAGACAGCTCTGGGGCCAACGTCCTGACTTTC. The chain carries TRBV6-1 and TRBJ2-6; possible D gene TRBD1, 5 bases. The germline V gene encodes CDR1 MNHNS and CDR2 SASEGT. This CDR3 contains 18 residues. Trimming shortened V by 2 bases and J by 0 bases, and 14 bases separated the two germline ends.

The chain uses TRBV9 and TRBJ2-1; the match to TRBD2 covers 10 bases. Trimming cost V 0 bases and J 8 bases; bases outside gene matches: 5. Germline V gene lookup returns CDR1 SGDLS and CDR2 YYNGEE. This CDR3 is built from 15 residues. The CDR3 DNA follows: TGTGCCAGCAGCGTAGTGAGCGGGGGGGCCTATGAGCAGTTCTTC. Translating gives CASSVVSGGAYEQFF.

The chain links TRBV19 to TRBJ1-1; D unresolved. CDR1 and CDR2 from the germline V gene are LNHDA and SQIVND (reference sequence). Trimming removed 5 bases from V and 7 bases from J, with 8 bases in between. The CDR3 has 11 residues. The CDR3 protein is CASSASIEAFF. CDR3 bases: TGTGCCAGTAGTGCGTCGATTGAAGCTTTCTTT.

The chain joins TRBV7-2 to TRBJ2-1, with no clear D. This CDR3 contains 12 residues. With 5 bases removed from V and 8 bases from J, the gap between germline ends came to 10 bases. Germline CDR1 is SGHTA and CDR2 is FQGNSA. CDR3 sequence reads: CASSPKRYEQFF. CDR3 coding DNA: TGTGCCAGCAGCCCTAAGAGGTATGAGCAGTTCTTC. The full variable domain, its missing parts supplied by reference TRBV7-2 and TRBJ2-1, is GAGVSQSPSNKVTEKGKDVELRCDPISGHTALYWYRQSLGQGLEFLIYFQGNSAPDKSGLPSDRFSAERTGGSVSTLTIQRTQQEDSAVYLCASSPKRYEQFFGPGTRLTVL.